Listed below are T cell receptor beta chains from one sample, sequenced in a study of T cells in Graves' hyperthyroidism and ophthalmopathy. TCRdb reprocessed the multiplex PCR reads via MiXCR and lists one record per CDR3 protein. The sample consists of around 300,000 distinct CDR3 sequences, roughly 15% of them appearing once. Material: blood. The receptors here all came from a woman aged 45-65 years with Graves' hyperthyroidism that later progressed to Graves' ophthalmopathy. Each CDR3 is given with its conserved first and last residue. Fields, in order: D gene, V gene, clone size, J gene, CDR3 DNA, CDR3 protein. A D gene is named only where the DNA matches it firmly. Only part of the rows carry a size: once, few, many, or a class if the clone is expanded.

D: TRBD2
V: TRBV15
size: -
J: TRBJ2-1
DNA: TGTGCCACCAGCACATCCGGGAGGGTAAATGAGCAGTTCTTC
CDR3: CATSTSGRVNEQFF

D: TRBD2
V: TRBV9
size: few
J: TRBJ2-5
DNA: TGTGCCAGCAGCGTAGACGGGAGGGAGACCCAGTACTTC
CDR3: CASSVDGRETQYF

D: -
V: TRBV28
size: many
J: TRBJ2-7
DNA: TGTGCCAGCAGTTTAGTCGGGGCGTTAGCCTACGAGCAGTACTTC
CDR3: CASSLVGALAYEQYF

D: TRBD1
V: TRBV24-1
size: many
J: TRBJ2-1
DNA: TGTGCCACCAGTGACCGGGACAGGGGTGGTAATGAGCAGTTCTTC
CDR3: CATSDRDRGGNEQFF

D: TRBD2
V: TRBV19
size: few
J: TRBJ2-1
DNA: TGTGCCAGTAGTATAGTTCCTAGCGGGGAGCAGTTCTTC
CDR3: CASSIVPSGEQFF

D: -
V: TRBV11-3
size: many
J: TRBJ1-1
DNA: TGTGCCAGCAGCTTATCGTTGAACACTGAAGCTTTCTTT
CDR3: CASSLSLNTEAFF

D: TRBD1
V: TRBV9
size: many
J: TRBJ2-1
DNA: TGTGCCAGCAGCGCGGACAGGGTTATGGATTATGAGCAGTTCTTC
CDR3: CASSADRVMDYEQFF

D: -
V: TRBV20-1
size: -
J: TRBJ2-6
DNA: TGCAGTGCCGTTCGTTGGCAGGGGCTCTCTGGGGCCAACGTCCTGACTTTC
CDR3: CSAVRWQGLSGANVLTF

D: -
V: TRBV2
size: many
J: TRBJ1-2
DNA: TGTGCCAGCAGGTTTACAGGGAATGGCTACACCTTC
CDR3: CASRFTGNGYTF

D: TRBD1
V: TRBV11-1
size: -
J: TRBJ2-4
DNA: TGTGCCAGCAGCGCCACAGGGGGAAGGACTAACTTC
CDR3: CASSATGGRTNF

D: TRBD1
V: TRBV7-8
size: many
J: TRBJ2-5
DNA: TGTGCCAGCAGCTTAGTCTGGCAGGGGGAAGAGACCCAGTACTTC
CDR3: CASSLVWQGEETQYF

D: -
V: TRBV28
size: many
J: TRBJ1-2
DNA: TGTGCCAGCAATATCCTTTTGGGGACCCCAGACGGCTACACCTTC
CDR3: CASNILLGTPDGYTF

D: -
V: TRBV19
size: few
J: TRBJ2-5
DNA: TGTGCCAGTAGTATAAGGGGCCAAGAGACCCAGTACTTC
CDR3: CASSIRGQETQYF

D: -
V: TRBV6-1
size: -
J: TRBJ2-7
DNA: TGTGCCAGCAGTAGGTTGGGTACGGAGCAGTACTTC
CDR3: CASSRLGTEQYF

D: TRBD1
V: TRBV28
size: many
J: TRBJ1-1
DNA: TGTGCCAGCAGCCGGGGACAGATACGTAGATTGAACACTGAAGCTTTCTTT
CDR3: CASSRGQIRRLNTEAFF

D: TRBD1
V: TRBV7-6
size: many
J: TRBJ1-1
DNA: TGTGCCAGCAGCTTAGCAATGGGACAGGGGGGGAACACTGAAGCTTTCTTT
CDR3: CASSLAMGQGGNTEAFF